The present TCR beta chain was sequenced within a study of cytomegalovirus exposure and HLA in healthy donors. This CDR3 spans 13 amino acids. Per germline, CDR1 SGHVS and CDR2 FQNEAQ. Trimming took off 0 bases at V and 9 bases at J, with 10 bases between the two ends. 13 Jbeta primers and 60 Vbeta primers were used for the PCR. Assay used: immunoSEQ multiplex PCR; TCRdb lists only in-frame clones, some missing. Here the sample spans roughly 200,000 clones, approximately 70% being singletons. This clonotype was obtained from a woman under 40 in good health and CMV-seronegative. The material sequenced was PBMCs. The chain couples TRBV7-8 to TRBJ2-3; weak D call: TRBD1 (5 bases). The CDR3 region has the DNA TGTGCCAGCAGCTTAGCACTCAGGGTAACGCAGTATTTT. Its protein product is CASSLALRVTQYF.